The TCR beta chain under discussion was sequenced for a study of metastatic and nonmetastatic thyroid tumors. Study findings and constraints: As reported, TCR beta diversity in blood and tumor was significantly higher in malignant thyroid tumors than in benign nodules.

V was clipped by 7 bases and J by 7 bases; unmatched bases: 10. The germline gives CDR1 MDHEN, CDR2 SYDVKM. The CDR3 sequence is 13 residues long. Patients underwent thyroid surgery, and none had received any treatment before it. This clone was observed a handful of times. Its antigen is not known. TCRdb redid the clone calls on the PCR reads using MiXCR. This table has 15,000 to 20,000 clones, over 25% appearing once. This clonotype originated in a female donor with papillary thyroid cancer or a benign thyroid nodule (not recorded which). Some clones in this sample may be carry-over from other donors' samples. The sample comprised blood. The chain employs TRBV28 and TRBJ2-7; 7 bases match TRBD1. Written as DNA, the CDR3 is TGTGCCAGCAATCGAGGGGGCTCTGGGGAGCAGTACTTC. Protein: CASNRGGSGEQYF. The full variable domain, rest sourced from reference TRBV28 and TRBJ2-7, is DVKVTQSSRYLVKRTGEKVFLECVQDMDHENMFWYRQDPGLGLRLIYFSYDVKMKEKGDIPEGYSVSREKKERFSLILESASTNQTSMYLCASNRGGSGEQYFGPGTRLTVT.